This T cell receptor (beta chain) emerged from a study of blood T cell repertoires in COVID-19. Under the authors' procedure: Estimation of nucleated cell counts relied on the amplification of reference gene primers. Only in-frame clones appear in the TCRdb table, and some are missing; sequencing was by immunoSEQ multiplex PCR. The V and J calls and clone size are taken from that table; D and trimming were inferred from the DNA. Found here are around 220,000 clones, 90% to 95% of them singletons; the top ten hold 1.5% to 2%. V lost 4 bases to trimming and J lost 10 bases; unmatched junction nucleotides: 5. Germline CDR1 reads SNHLY; CDR2 reads FYNNEI. CDR3 length: 14 amino acids. Symptom resolution, clearance, or two negative PCRs marked donors in Cohort 3 as recovered.

This receptor was identified in a woman under 30 who had recovered from COVID-19. The gene calls are TRBV2 and TRBJ1-4, with 11 bases aligning to TRBD1. Sequenced: PBMCs or T cells enriched from blood (not recorded which). The CDR3: CASSGGQGAGKLFF. As DNA, the CDR3 is TGTGCCAGCAGTGGAGGACAGGGGGCGGGAAAACTGTTTTTT.